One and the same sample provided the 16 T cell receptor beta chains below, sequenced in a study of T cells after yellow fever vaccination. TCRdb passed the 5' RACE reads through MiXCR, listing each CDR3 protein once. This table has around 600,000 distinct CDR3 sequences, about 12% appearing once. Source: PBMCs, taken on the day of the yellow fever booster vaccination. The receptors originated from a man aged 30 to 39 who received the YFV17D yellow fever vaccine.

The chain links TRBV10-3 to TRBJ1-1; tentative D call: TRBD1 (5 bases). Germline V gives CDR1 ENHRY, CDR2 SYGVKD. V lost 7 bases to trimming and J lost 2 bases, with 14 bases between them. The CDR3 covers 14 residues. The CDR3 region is CAITRDSFNTEAFF. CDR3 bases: TGTGCCATCACCAGAGACAGCTTCAACACTGAAGCTTTCTTT.

The CDR3 is CASSRLDREYEQYF. The CDR3 coding sequence is TGTGCCAGCAGCAGACTGGACAGGGAATACGAGCAGTACTTC. The chain is built from TRBV7-2 and TRBJ2-7; TRBD1 aligns across 8 bases. CDR3 length: 14 amino acids. J gave up 4 bases and V 5 bases, and 7 bases lay outside the gene matches. Per germline, CDR1 SGHTA and CDR2 FQGNSA. Together with reference TRBV7-2 and TRBJ2-7, the CDR3 gives the full variable domain: GAGVSQSPSNKVTEKGKDVELRCDPISGHTALYWYRQSLGQGLEFLIYFQGNSAPDKSGLPSDRFSAERTGGSVSTLTIQRTQQEDSAVYLCASSRLDREYEQYFGPGTRLTVT.

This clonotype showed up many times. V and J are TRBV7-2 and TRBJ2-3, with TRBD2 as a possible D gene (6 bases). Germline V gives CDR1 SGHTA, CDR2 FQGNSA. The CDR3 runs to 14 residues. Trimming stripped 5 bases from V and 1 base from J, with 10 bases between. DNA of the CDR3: TGTGCCAGCAGCCGACTAGGAGGCACAGATACGCAGTATTTT. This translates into CASSRLGGTDTQYF.

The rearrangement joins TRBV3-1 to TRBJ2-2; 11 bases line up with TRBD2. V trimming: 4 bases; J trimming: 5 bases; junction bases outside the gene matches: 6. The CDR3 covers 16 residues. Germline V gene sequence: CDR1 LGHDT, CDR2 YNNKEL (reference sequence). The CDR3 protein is CASSRLAGGRTGELFF. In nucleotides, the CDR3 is TGTGCCAGCAGCCGTCTAGCGGGAGGACGGACCGGGGAGCTGTTTTTT.

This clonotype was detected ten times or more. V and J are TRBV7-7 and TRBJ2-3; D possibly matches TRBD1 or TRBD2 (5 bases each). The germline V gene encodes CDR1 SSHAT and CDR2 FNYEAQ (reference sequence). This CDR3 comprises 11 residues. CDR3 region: CSSGAGDTQYF. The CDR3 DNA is TGTTCCTCCGGGGCCGGGGATACGCAGTATTTT.

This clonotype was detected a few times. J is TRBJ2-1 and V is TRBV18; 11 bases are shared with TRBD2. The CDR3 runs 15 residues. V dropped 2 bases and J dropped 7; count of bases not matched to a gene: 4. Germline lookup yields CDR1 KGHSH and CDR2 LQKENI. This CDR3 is CASSPTSGRWNEQFF. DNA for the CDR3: TGTGCCAGCTCACCAACTAGCGGGAGATGGAATGAGCAGTTCTTC.

The CDR3 coding sequence is TGCAGTGCTAGAGGCGGCAGGGACGGAACTCAGCCCCAGCATTTT. Protein product: CSARGGRDGTQPQHF. The chain uses TRBV20-1 and TRBJ1-5; perhaps TRBD1 as D (5 bases). The CDR3 extends over 15 amino acids. Germline V gene sequence: CDR1 DFQATT, CDR2 SNEGSKA (reference sequence). V lost 1 base and J 6 bases, leaving 16 bases between the germline ends.

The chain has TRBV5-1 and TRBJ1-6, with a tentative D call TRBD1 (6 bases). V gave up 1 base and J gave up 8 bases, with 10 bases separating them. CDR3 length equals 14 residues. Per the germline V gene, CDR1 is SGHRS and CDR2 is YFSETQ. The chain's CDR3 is CASSLNRADSPLHF. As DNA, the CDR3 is TGCGCCAGCAGCTTGAACAGGGCGGATTCACCCCTCCACTTT.

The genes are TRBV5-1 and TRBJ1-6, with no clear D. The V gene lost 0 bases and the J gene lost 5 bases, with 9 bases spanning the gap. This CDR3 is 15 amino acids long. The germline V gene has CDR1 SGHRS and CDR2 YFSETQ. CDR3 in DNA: TGCGCCAGCAGCTTGGAGGGCACTGATAATTCACCCCTCCACTTT. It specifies CASSLEGTDNSPLHF.

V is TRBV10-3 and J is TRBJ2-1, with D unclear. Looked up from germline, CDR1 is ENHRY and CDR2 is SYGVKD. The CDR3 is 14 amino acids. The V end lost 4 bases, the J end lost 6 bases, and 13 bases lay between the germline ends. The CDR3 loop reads CAISVSGWGNEQFF. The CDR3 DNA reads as TGTGCCATCAGTGTCTCTGGGTGGGGCAATGAGCAGTTCTTC.

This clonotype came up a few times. The chain's CDR3 is CASQRAGGDYEQYF. Here the CDR3 DNA reads TGTGCCAGTCAAAGGGCGGGAGGGGACTACGAGCAGTACTTC. This chain links TRBV7-2 with TRBJ2-7; 9 nucleotides match TRBD2. The CDR3 consists of 14 residues. Germline CDR1 SGHTA, CDR2 FQGNSA. With 9 bases clipped from V and 3 bases from J, the junction kept 9 bases outside the gene matches.

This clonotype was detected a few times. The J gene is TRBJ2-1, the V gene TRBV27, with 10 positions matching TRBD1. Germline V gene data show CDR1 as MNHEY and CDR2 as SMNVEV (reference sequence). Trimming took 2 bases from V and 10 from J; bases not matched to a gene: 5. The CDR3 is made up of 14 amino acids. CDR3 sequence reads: CASSLGTGDPEQFF. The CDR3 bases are TGTGCCAGCAGTTTAGGGACAGGGGACCCAGAGCAGTTCTTC.

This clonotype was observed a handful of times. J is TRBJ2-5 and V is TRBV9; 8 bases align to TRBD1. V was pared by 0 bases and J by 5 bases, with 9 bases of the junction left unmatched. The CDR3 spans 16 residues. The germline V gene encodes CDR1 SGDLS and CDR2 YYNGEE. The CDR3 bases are TGTGCCAGCAGCGTAGCTTCAGGGGGCGGGTTGGAGACCCAGTACTTC. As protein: CASSVASGGGLETQYF.

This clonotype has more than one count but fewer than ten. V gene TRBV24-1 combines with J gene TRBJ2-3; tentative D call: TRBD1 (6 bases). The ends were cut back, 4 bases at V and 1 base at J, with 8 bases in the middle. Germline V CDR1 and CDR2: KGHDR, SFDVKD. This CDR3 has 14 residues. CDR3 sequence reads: CATSEQGGTDTQYF. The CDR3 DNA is TGTGCCACCAGTGAACAGGGTGGCACAGATACGCAGTATTTT.

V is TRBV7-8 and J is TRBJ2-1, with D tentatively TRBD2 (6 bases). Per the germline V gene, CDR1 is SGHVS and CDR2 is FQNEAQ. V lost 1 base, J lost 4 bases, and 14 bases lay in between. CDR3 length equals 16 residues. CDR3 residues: CASSLESPSAYNEQFF. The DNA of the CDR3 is TGTGCCAGCAGCTTAGAGAGTCCTAGCGCATACAATGAGCAGTTCTTC.

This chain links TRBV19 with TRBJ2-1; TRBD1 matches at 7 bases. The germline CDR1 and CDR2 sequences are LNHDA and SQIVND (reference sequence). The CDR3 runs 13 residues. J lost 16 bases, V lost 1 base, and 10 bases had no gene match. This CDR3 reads CASSIGLGDSIFF. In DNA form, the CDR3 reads TGTGCCAGTAGTATAGGGTTGGGGGACAGTATTTTCTTC.